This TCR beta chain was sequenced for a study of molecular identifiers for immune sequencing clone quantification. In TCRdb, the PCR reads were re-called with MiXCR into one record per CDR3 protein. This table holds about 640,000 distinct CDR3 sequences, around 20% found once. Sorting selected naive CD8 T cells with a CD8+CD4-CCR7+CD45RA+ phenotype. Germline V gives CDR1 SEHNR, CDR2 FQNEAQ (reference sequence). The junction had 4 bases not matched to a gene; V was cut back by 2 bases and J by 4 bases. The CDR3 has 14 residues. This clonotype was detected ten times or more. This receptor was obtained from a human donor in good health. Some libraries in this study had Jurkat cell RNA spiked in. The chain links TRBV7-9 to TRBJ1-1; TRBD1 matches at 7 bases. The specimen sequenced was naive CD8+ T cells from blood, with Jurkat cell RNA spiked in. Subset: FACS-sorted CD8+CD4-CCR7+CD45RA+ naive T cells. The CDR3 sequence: CASSLQGVGTEAFF. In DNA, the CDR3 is TGTGCCAGCAGCTTACAGGGGGTAGGCACTGAAGCTTTCTTT.